This TCR beta chain was documented in a study of T cell responses to AZD1222 COVID-19 vaccine. The assay was immunoSEQ multiplex PCR, and TCRdb's table has in-frame clones only and misses some. The sample lists some 140,000 clones, about 90% occurring once. Comments on this clone: Its antigen is currently unknown.

Study conclusions and caveats: Most donors were white British, females outnumbered males, and clonal diversity was possibly underestimated.

Between the trimmed V and J ends, which lost 3 bases and 0 bases, there was a span of 9 bases. This CDR3 is built from 15 residues. Germline CDR1 SNHLY, CDR2 FYNNEI. The sequence came from an adult in good health. The gene calls are TRBV2 and TRBJ2-1; D is uncertain. The sequencing here drew on peripheral blood, taken on day 0 of MenACWY control vaccination. In DNA, the CDR3 is TGTGCCAGCAGTGATATAGTAGTCTCCTACAATGAGCAGTTCTTC. Its translation is CASSDIVVSYNEQFF.